The next 9 T cell receptor beta chains were all read from a single sample in a study of OX40 agonist ivuxolimab in advanced cancers. The protocol was immunoSEQ multiplex PCR, while the TCRdb copy is restricted to in-frame clones and leaves out a portion. The table includes roughly 86,000 clones, approximately 90% detected once. The input for sequencing was CD4+ or CD8+ T cells sorted from blood, taken in a trial of the OX40 agonist ivuxolimab. The receptors come from an adult with an advanced solid tumor such as melanoma, head and neck, liver or kidney cancer.

This clone appeared once. The genes are TRBV18 and TRBJ2-6; D is undetermined. The length of the CDR3 is 14 residues. V lost 4 bases, J lost 4 bases, and 8 bases lay in between. The germline V gene encodes CDR1 KGHSH and CDR2 LQKENI. CDR3 coding DNA: TGTGCCAGCTCACTAGGTTCGGGGGCCAACGTCCTGACTTTC. Translation gives CASSLGSGANVLTF. Based on the CDR3 plus reference TRBV18 and TRBJ2-6, the full variable domain is NAGVMQNPRHLVRRRGQEARLRCSPMKGHSHVYWYRQLPEEGLKFMVYLQKENIIDESGMPKERFSAEFPKEGPSILRIQQVVRGDSAAYFCASSLGSGANVLTFGAGSRLTVL.

The V and J genes are TRBV19 and TRBJ2-5; tentative D call: TRBD1 (5 bases). Per germline, CDR1 LNHDA and CDR2 SQIVND (reference sequence). Trimming cost V 5 bases and J 5 bases, with 9 bases left between them. The CDR3 sequence is 12 residues long. In nucleotides, the CDR3 is TGTGCCAGTAGTTTTCAGGGTGAGACCCAGTACTTC. Translating gives CASSFQGETQYF.

The rearrangement links TRBV10-1 to TRBJ2-2; D call uncertain. Germline CDR1 is WNHNN and CDR2 is SYGVQD (reference sequence). The ends were cut back, 0 bases at V and 6 bases at J, with 5 bases in the middle. This CDR3 comprises 13 residues. Here the CDR3 DNA reads TGCGCCAGCAGTGAGTCGTGGGCCGGGGAGCTGTTTTTT. It is translated as CASSESWAGELFF.

The gene calls are TRBV7-3 and TRBJ2-2, with D perhaps being TRBD1 or TRBD2 (5 bases each). The germline V gene has CDR1 SGHTA and CDR2 FQGTGA. The CDR3 has 15 residues. V gave up 0 bases and J gave up 4 bases, with 9 bases separating them. CDR3 DNA sequence: TGTGCCAGCAGCTTAACGGCAGGGACCACCGGGGAGCTGTTTTTT. Translation: CASSLTAGTTGELFF.

The gene calls are TRBV2 and TRBJ2-1, with D possibly TRBD2 on 6 matching bases. Germline values: CDR1 SNHLY, CDR2 FYNNEI. The CDR3 length is 17 residues. The ends were cut back, 4 bases at V and 0 bases at J, with 16 bases in the middle. CDR3 nucleotide sequence: TGTGCCAGCAGTGTTGGCCCGGGGCGGGGCTCCTACAATGAGCAGTTCTTC. Translation: CASSVGPGRGSYNEQFF.

The chain couples TRBV28 to TRBJ2-3; perhaps TRBD2 as D (6 bases). In germline, CDR1 is MDHEN, CDR2 SYDVKM. V shed 6 bases and J shed 7 bases, with 20 bases lying between them. This CDR3 is 15 amino acids long. The CDR3 nucleotides read TGTGCCAGCAGCTCCCCGGGACTGATAGGAAATACGCAGTATTTT. The encoded protein is CASSSPGLIGNTQYF.

The rearrangement links TRBV4-1 to TRBJ2-7; possibly TRBD2 for D (5 bases). The CDR3 is made up of 16 amino acids. CDR1 and CDR2 (germline): MGHRA, YSYEKL. Trimming left V 0 bases short and J 2 bases short, with 14 bases between. The CDR3 DNA sequence: TGCGCCAGCAGCCAAGATCCTAGCCTCAGCACCTACGAGCAGTACTTC. Amino acids: CASSQDPSLSTYEQYF.

The chain couples TRBV7-2 to TRBJ2-5; D is uncertain. The CDR3 is made up of 13 amino acids. From germline, CDR1 is SGHTA and CDR2 FQGNSA. V was clipped by 0 bases and J by 4 bases, with 6 bases between them. CDR3 amino acids: CASSLAHGETQYF. The CDR3 nucleotides are TGTGCCAGCAGCTTAGCGCACGGAGAGACCCAGTACTTC.

V gene TRBV28 combines with J gene TRBJ1-2, with 7 positions matching TRBD1. From germline, CDR1 is MDHEN and CDR2 SYDVKM. The CDR3 extends over 14 amino acids. V lost 9 bases, J lost 2 bases, and 9 bases stayed unmatched. The CDR3 coding sequence is TGTGCCAGTTCCCTGATGACAGGGAACTATGGCTACACCTTC. It is translated as CASSLMTGNYGYTF.